This T cell receptor beta chain derives from a study of blood T cell repertoires in COVID-19. Germline V gives CDR1 MNHEY, CDR2 SVGAGI. The CDR3 extends over 15 amino acids. V dropped 6 bases and J dropped 5; count of bases not matched to a gene: 7. The repertoire was sequenced with immunoSEQ multiplex PCR; TCRdb's copy has only in-frame clones and lacks some. This sample has more than 110,000 clones; approximately 78% occur once, and the top ten carry about 4%. The sequence was collected from a woman at least 80 years old with acute or convalescent COVID-19. The V gene is TRBV6-5, the J gene TRBJ2-5; 12 bases line up with TRBD1. What was sequenced was peripheral blood. CDR3 sequence: CASSDGTGGRETQYF. In DNA, the CDR3 is TGTGCCAGCAGCGACGGGACAGGGGGCAGGGAGACCCAGTACTTC.